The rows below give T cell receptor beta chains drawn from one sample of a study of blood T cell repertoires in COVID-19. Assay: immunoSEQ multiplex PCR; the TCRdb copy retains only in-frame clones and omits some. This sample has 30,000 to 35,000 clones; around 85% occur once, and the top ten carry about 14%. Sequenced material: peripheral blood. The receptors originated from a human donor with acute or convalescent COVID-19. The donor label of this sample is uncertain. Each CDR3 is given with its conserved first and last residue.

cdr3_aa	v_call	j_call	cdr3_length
CASSLEQSTEAFF	TRBV18	TRBJ1-1	13
CASSEIGTSGLLGGRDTQYF	TRBV5-1	TRBJ2-3	20
CASTGAFDRGPNYGYTF	TRBV19	TRBJ1-2	17
CATSREGGGDQYF	TRBV15	TRBJ2-7	13
CASGQSPSVGYTF	TRBV12-3/TRBV12-4	TRBJ1-2	13
CASSLDGRNTEAFF	TRBV11-3	TRBJ1-1	14
CASSELGRGRGNTIYF	TRBV6-1	TRBJ1-3	16
CASRTGTGMNTEAFF	TRBV6-5	TRBJ1-1	15
CASSHPHRESGTGELFF	TRBV7-6	TRBJ2-2	17
CASTLLAGISTDTQYF	TRBV2	TRBJ2-3	16
CASSLGQGASQPQHF	TRBV6-5	TRBJ1-5	15
CASSEARGGNQPQHF	TRBV2	TRBJ1-5	15
CASRMSGAYEQYF	TRBV27	TRBJ2-7	13
CASSLAGSYEQYF	TRBV27	TRBJ2-7	13
CASSLFGTENEKLFF	TRBV7-2	TRBJ1-4	15
CASSSLPELGYTF	TRBV11-2	TRBJ1-2	13
CSVHRNTEAFF	TRBV20-1	TRBJ1-1	11